This T cell receptor (beta chain) appears in the sequencing data of a study of T cell responses to AZD1222 COVID-19 vaccine. The CDR3 spans 13 residues. The trim removed 7 bases at V and 3 bases at J, leaving 6 bases unmatched. Germline CDR1 reads SGHRS; CDR2 reads YFSETQ. TCRdb's table, derived via immunoSEQ multiplex PCR, lists solely in-frame clones and lacks some. The profile shows 150,000 to 200,000 clones, about 90% of them singletons. On this clone: The antigen is unknown.

Whole-study results and caveats: Mostly white British, mostly female donors; authors suggested clonal diversity may be underestimated. Dominant CD4 TCR responses targeted spike regions 160-218 and 743-854. Of the AZD1222 recipients, only six or seven were seropositive at baseline. Reports say nearly half of spike-specific TCRs go after unmutated variant regions.

This sequence originates from an adult in good health. V usage is TRBV5-1 and J usage is TRBJ2-5; 7 bases match TRBD2. The sequencing here drew on peripheral blood, taken on day 0 of AZD1222 vaccination. The CDR3 bases are TGCGCCAGCGCCGACGGGACTAAAGAGACCCAGTACTTC. This sequence encodes CASADGTKETQYF.